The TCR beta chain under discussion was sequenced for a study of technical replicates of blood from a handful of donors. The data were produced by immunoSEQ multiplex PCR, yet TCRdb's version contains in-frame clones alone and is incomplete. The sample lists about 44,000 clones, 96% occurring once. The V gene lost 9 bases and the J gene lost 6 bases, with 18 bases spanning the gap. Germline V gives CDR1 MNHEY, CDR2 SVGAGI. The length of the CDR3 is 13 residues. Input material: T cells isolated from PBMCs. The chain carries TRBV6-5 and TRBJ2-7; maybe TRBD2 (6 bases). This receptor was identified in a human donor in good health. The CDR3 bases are TGTGCCAGACCACAGGCCCTTAGCGGCGAGCAGTACTTC. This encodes CARPQALSGEQYF.